The source of this T cell receptor beta chain is a study of STAT5B mutations in CD4+ large granular lymphocyte leukemia (dated by TCRdb to 2022 to 2024). Turning to the overall study: Among healthy controls, the CDR3 'QG' motif was associated with a particular HLA allele. The study compared the TCRbeta repertoires of patients with CD4+ T-cell large granular lymphocyte leukemia against those of healthy blood donors. The purity of purified fractions was confirmed by flow cytometry on FACSCanto II or FACSVerse to exceed 95% among lymphocytes. The paper's findings and limits, for the study overall: Data were not HLA-matched; higher clonality in CD4+ versus CD8+ T-LGLL could reflect the relatively small sample size. Greater clonality appeared to be present in CD4-sorted patient repertoires than in healthy CD4+ repertoires, and the difference was retained after the putative leukemic clones were removed. The main leukemic clonotypes were found to be private to each patient, although around 26% of the main leukemic clonotypes were detected at low frequency in the non-leukemic repertoires of other patients.

Comments on this clone: Its antigen remains unidentified. Per-base quality was not reported, and no clone a single base away is much larger than it.

The healthy controls were a few dozen blood donors, and the buffy coats of these donors were supplied by the Finnish Red Cross blood service. All TCR-sequenced material derived from peripheral blood: patient blood samples and healthy donor buffy coats. Ficoll-Hypaque gradient centrifugation was used to isolate peripheral blood mononuclear cells. CD4+ cells were magnetically purified from the buffy coats of healthy controls. Genomic DNA was extracted using the Gentra Puregene Cell and Tissue kit, and a Qubit 2.0 fluorometer was used to quantify it. The immunoSEQ assay at survey resolution was applied to genomic DNA for sequencing of TCRbeta rearrangements. The original pipeline was this. In the TCR sequencing data, the lowest productive clonotype frequency that could be detected was 2.59 x 10-5. Analyses included only productive TCRbeta rearrangements, meaning complete and in-frame sequences. Sample clonality was computed as Simpson clonality in the immunoSEQ Analyzer version 3.0. Clones were grouped by frequency into very rare, small, medium, large (1-20%) or hyperexpanded (>20%) categories. Generation probabilities were estimated with OLGA 1.2.3, V-gene circos plots were generated with VDJtools, specificities were searched for in VDJdb, and CDR3 motifs were identified with GLIPH. TCRdb limited this immuneACCESS table to in-frame rearrangements with V and J called. A share of clones is missing; checked studies link under half to unresolved V genes, and the rest is unexplained. The DNA gave D and trimming, while V, J and clone size come from that table. Counted in this sample were over 25,000 clones; roughly 80% of them appeared once. Of the sample, roughly 0.3% falls within the top ten clones.

Material for sequencing was CD4+ T cells from blood buffy coats. The clonotype originates from a human donor in good health.

The DNA sequence is given as TGTGCCAGCCAAGCGGTAACTCATCAGCCCCAGCATTTT. It specifies CASQAVTHQPQHF. The receptor chain draws on TRBV6-5 and TRBJ1-5; the D gene cannot be resolved reliably. V drops 8 bases and J drops 5 bases, leaving 13 bases in between. The CDR3 contains 13 residues, cysteine and phenylalanine counted. Of the read, only the CDR3 DNA is kept; its 39 bases are in frame from base 1. CDR1 is given as MNHEY and CDR2 as SVGAGI, both from the germline V gene.